The subject of this entry is one TCR beta chain. Sequencing was performed with immunoSEQ multiplex PCR; in TCRdb, only in-frame clones are kept and a portion is missing. The repertoire includes some 27,000 clones, roughly nine tenths of them detected once, and roughly 2.7% sits in the top ten. The sample belongs to a study of blood T cell repertoires in COVID-19. Sample: peripheral blood. The source is a human donor in a cohort sampled during active COVID-19.

This chain's CDR3 is CASSQAPTEAFF. The DNA for the CDR3 is TGTGCCAGTAGTCAGGCGCCCACTGAAGCTTTCTTT. The chain uses TRBV19 and TRBJ1-1, with unresolved D. Trimming cost V 5 bases and J 4 bases, with 8 bases left between them. This CDR3 has 12 residues. Germline lookup yields CDR1 LNHDA and CDR2 SQIVND (reference sequence).